These 8 T cell receptor beta chains share one sample of origin, sequenced in a study of blood T cell repertoires in COVID-19. Generated by immunoSEQ multiplex PCR, the TCRdb table keeps only in-frame clones and is missing some. The repertoire holds 450,000 or so clones, 70% to 90% seen once, with about 1.4% in the top ten. Material for sequencing was peripheral blood. These receptors originate from a woman aged 35 to 49 with COVID-19, enrolled during active disease.

This chain connects TRBV6-2 or TRBV6-3 to TRBJ2-3, with 7 bases identical to TRBD2. This CDR3 region has 13 residues. The V and J ends lost 5 bases and 11 bases, in that order; junction bases with no gene match: 10. Germline loops: CDR1 MNHEY, CDR2 SVGEGT. The CDR3, as DNA: TGTGCCAGCAGTGGAGCCTGGGAGGGGCAGCAGTATTTT. It translates to CASSGAWEGQQYF.

The genes are TRBV7-9 and TRBJ2-1; D perhaps matches TRBD2 (5 bases). The CDR3 runs 16 residues. Trimming removed 1 base from V and 0 bases from J, with 10 bases in between. CDR1 SEHNR and CDR2 FQNEAQ come from the germline V gene (reference sequence). Here the CDR3 DNA reads TGTGCCAGCAGCTTAGGGGGAGTGGTCTCCTACAATGAGCAGTTCTTC. It translates to CASSLGGVVSYNEQFF.

The chain has TRBV6-2 or TRBV6-3 and TRBJ2-7; 7 nucleotides match TRBD1. The V segment lost 2 bases and the J segment 3 bases; nucleotides outside the gene matches: 13. This CDR3 is built from 17 residues. Germline V lookup: CDR1 MNHEY, CDR2 SVGEGT. Here the CDR3 reads CASSYLPGTANDYEQYF. In DNA form, the CDR3 reads TGTGCCAGCAGTTACCTCCCCGGGACAGCAAACGACTACGAGCAGTACTTC.

This clone was seen just once. The chain is built from TRBV7-2 and TRBJ2-1; no firm D call. Germline CDR1 is SGHTA and CDR2 is FQGNSA. The CDR3 is made up of 17 amino acids. Trimming pared 1 base from V and 0 bases from J, leaving 13 bases between. CDR3 in DNA: TGTGCCAGCAGCTTAGAATTGAGTTTTAGCTCCTACAATGAGCAGTTCTTC. Translating it yields CASSLELSFSSYNEQFF.

The V gene is TRBV30, the J gene TRBJ1-1; D unresolved. The CDR3 has 13 amino acids. Germline V gene lookup returns CDR1 GTSNPN and CDR2 SVGIG (reference sequence). Between the trimmed V and J ends, which lost 0 bases and 5 bases, there was a span of 10 bases. The CDR3 loop is CAWSVSAGTEAFF. CDR3 DNA: TGTGCCTGGAGTGTATCAGCGGGAACTGAAGCTTTCTTT.

This chain connects TRBV19 to TRBJ1-2; 7 bases line up with TRBD1. The CDR3 has 14 amino acids. Germline loops: CDR1 LNHDA, CDR2 SQIVND (reference sequence). After removal of 7 bases from V and 4 bases from J, the junction contained 9 bases not matched to a gene. The DNA of the CDR3 is TGTGCCAGTAACGACAGGGCATGGGCCTATGGCTACACCTTC. Protein product: CASNDRAWAYGYTF.

The genes are TRBV5-4 and TRBJ2-4; maybe TRBD2 (6 bases). Trimming left V 4 bases short and J 1 base short, with 15 bases between. Germline V CDR1 and CDR2: SGHNT, YYREEE (reference sequence). The CDR3 is 16 amino acids. The CDR3: CASSGDGAGAKNIQYF. DNA for the CDR3: TGTGCCAGCAGCGGGGACGGCGCGGGGGCCAAAAACATTCAGTACTTC.

V is TRBV5-8 and J is TRBJ2-7; 9 nucleotides line up with TRBD2. Trimming cost V 1 base and J 3 bases; bases outside gene matches: 11. CDR3 length: 17 residues. Germline values: CDR1 SGHTS, CDR2 YDEGEE. Here the CDR3 DNA reads TGTGCCAGCAGCTTGCCGGGTTTTTCAGCGGGAGGCTACGAGCAGTACTTC. Translated, it gives CASSLPGFSAGGYEQYF.